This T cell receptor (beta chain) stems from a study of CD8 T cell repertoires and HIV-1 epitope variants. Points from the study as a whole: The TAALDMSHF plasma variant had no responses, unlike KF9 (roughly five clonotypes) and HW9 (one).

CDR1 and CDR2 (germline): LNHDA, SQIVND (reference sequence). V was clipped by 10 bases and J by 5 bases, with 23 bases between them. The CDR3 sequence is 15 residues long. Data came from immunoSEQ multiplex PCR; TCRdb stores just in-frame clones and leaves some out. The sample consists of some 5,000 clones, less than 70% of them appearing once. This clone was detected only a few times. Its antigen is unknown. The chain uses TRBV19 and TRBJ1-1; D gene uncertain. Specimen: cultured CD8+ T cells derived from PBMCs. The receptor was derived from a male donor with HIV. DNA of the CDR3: TGTGCCACTTCGGGAAGTACGACGTCCGATACTGAAGCTTTCTTT. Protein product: CATSGSTTSDTEAFF.